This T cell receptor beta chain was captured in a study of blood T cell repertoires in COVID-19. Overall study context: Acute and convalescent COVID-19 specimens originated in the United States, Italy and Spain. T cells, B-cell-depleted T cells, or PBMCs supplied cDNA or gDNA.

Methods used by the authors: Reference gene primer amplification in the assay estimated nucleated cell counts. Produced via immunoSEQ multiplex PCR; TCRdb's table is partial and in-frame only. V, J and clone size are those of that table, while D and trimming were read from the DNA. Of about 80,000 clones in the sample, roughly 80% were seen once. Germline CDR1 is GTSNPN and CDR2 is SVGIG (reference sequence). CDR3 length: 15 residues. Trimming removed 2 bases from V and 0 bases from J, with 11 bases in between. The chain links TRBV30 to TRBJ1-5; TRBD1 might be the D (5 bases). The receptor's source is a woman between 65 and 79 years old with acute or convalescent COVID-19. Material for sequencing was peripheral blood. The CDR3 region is CAWSSGAYSNQPQHF. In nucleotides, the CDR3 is TGTGCCTGGAGTAGTGGGGCCTATAGCAATCAGCCCCAGCATTTT.